Each of the 17 T cell receptor beta chains below was sequenced from the same sample in a study of blood T cell repertoires in COVID-19. The method was immunoSEQ multiplex PCR; TCRdb's version includes in-frame clones alone and lacks a portion of them. The sample holds roughly 220,000 clones, 81% seen once. The specimen was peripheral blood. The receptors shown here come from an elderly woman with COVID-19, enrolled during active disease.

This clone has only a few counts. The genes are TRBV19 and TRBJ2-1, with 7 bases that match TRBD1. V lost 6 bases to trimming and J lost 7 bases; unmatched junction nucleotides: 12. In germline, CDR1 is LNHDA, CDR2 SQIVND (reference sequence). The CDR3 is made up of 15 amino acids. CDR3 residues: CASRALTGMRNEQFF. The CDR3 coding sequence is TGTGCCAGTAGGGCTCTGACAGGGATGAGAAATGAGCAGTTCTTC.

The rearrangement uses TRBV12-3 or TRBV12-4 and TRBJ1-2; D gene uncertain. CDR3 length equals 12 residues. Deletions cut 2 bases from V and 8 bases from J, with 9 bases between. The CDR3 loop reads CASSLYAGGYTF. In DNA form, the CDR3 reads TGTGCCAGCAGTTTATATGCGGGAGGCTACACCTTC.

The chain carries TRBV18 and TRBJ2-1; 10 bases are a match to TRBD1. The junction had 7 bases not matched to a gene; V was cut back by 4 bases and J by 7 bases. Germline values: CDR1 KGHSH, CDR2 LQKENI. This CDR3 spans 15 amino acids. As DNA, the CDR3 is TGTGCCAGCTCACTCGGGACAGGGGAAAGGAATGAGCAGTTCTTC. Amino acids: CASSLGTGERNEQFF.

This clone showed up just once. V gene TRBV11-3 combines with J gene TRBJ2-5; perhaps TRBD2 as D (5 bases). V was clipped by 11 bases and J by 5 bases, with 18 bases between them. The CDR3 is 13 residues long. Per germline, CDR1 SGHNT and CDR2 YENEEA. CDR3 sequence reads: CASSREVEETQYF. CDR3 sequence (DNA): TGTGCCTCTAGCCGCGAGGTGGAGGAGACCCAGTACTTC.

In nucleotides, the CDR3 is TGTGCCAGCAGCTTAAGACAGGGAGACACTGAAGCTTTCTTT. Protein sequence: CASSLRQGDTEAFF. The chain recombines TRBV7-2 with TRBJ1-1, with 7 bases fitting TRBD1. Looked up from germline, CDR1 is SGHTA and CDR2 is FQGNSA. The CDR3 loop spans 14 amino acids. V lost 2 bases to trimming and J lost 3 bases; unmatched junction nucleotides: 3.

The rearrangement joins TRBV6-5 to TRBJ2-6; 7 bases line up with TRBD1. Losses at the gene ends were 11 bases for V and 0 bases for J; bases not matched to a gene: 4. The length of the CDR3 is 14 residues. Looked up from germline, CDR1 is MNHEY and CDR2 is SVGAGI. The CDR3 DNA sequence: TGTGCCGCCTCAGGGGGCTCTGGGGCCAACGTCCTGACTTTC. It codes for CAASGGSGANVLTF.

V gene TRBV27 combines with J gene TRBJ1-2, with D perhaps TRBD1 (6 bases). V was pared by 5 bases and J by 2 bases, with 9 bases between. CDR1 and CDR2 (germline): MNHEY, SMNVEV (reference sequence). The CDR3 loop spans 13 amino acids. CDR3 bases: TGTGCCAGCAGTCGACAGGAGAACTATGGCTACACCTTC. Amino acid sequence: CASSRQENYGYTF.

The V and J genes are TRBV29-1 and TRBJ2-7; D may be TRBD2 (5 bases). Germline-derived CDR1 and CDR2 are SQVTM and ANQGSEA. The V gene lost 7 bases and the J gene lost 3 bases, with 13 bases spanning the gap. This CDR3 spans 12 amino acids. As DNA, the CDR3 is TGCAGCGGGGTGAGCGGATTCTACGAGCAGTACTTC. Amino acids: CSGVSGFYEQYF.

The chain employs TRBV6-5 and TRBJ2-7; tentative D call: TRBD2 (6 bases). This CDR3 region has 16 residues. The germline V gene has CDR1 MNHEY and CDR2 SVGAGI. V gave up 3 bases and J gave up 5 bases, with 20 bases separating them. CDR3 protein: CASSYVVEGSPHEQYF. CDR3 DNA: TGTGCCAGCAGTTATGTCGTGGAGGGATCCCCCCACGAGCAGTACTTC.

This clone occurred once. This sequence joins TRBV4-3 and TRBJ1-1; 8 bases match TRBD1. Germline V gene data show CDR1 as LGHNA and CDR2 as YSLEER. There are 15 residues in the CDR3. Trimming at V came to 1 base and at J to 5 bases, leaving 6 bases not matched to a gene. The CDR3 bases are TGCGCCAGCAGCCAAGTTGACAGGGGATTTACTGAAGCTTTCTTT. Amino acid sequence: CASSQVDRGFTEAFF.

This clone appeared a single time. V is TRBV14 and J is TRBJ1-2; D not certain. Germline V gene data show CDR1 as SGHDN and CDR2 as FVKESK. The CDR3 is 14 amino acids. With 3 bases removed from V and 7 bases from J, the gap between germline ends came to 15 bases. CDR3 loop: CASSHPGGVGGYTF. The CDR3 coding sequence is TGTGCCAGCAGCCACCCGGGCGGGGTAGGTGGCTACACCTTC.

V and J are TRBV3-1 (or the pseudogene TRBV3-2) and TRBJ2-7; D gene unclear. The ends were cut back, 2 bases at V and 0 bases at J, with 14 bases in the middle. This CDR3 comprises 16 residues. Germline V gene data show CDR1 as LGHDT and CDR2 as YNNKEL (reference sequence). The CDR3 protein is CASSQRTVLSSYEQYF. The CDR3 DNA follows: TGTGCCAGCAGCCAACGTACGGTCCTAAGCTCCTACGAGCAGTACTTC.

The V gene is TRBV7-8, the J gene TRBJ1-5; D is uncertain. Germline CDR1 is SGHVS and CDR2 is FQNEAQ. CDR3 length: 13 residues. V shed 6 bases and J shed 5 bases, with 11 bases lying between them. The CDR3: CASSPTEHQPQHF. DNA for the CDR3: TGTGCCAGCAGTCCAACGGAGCATCAGCCCCAGCATTTT.

Turning to this clone: Other DNA sequences in this specimen translate into the identical CDR3. The V gene is TRBV29-1, the J gene TRBJ1-5; TRBD1 matches 9 bases. The trim removed 5 bases at V and 2 bases at J, leaving 1 base unmatched. This CDR3 has 13 residues. CDR1 SQVTM and CDR2 ANQGSEA come from the germline V gene. Written as DNA, the CDR3 is TGCAGCGTTCGGGACAGGGGCAATCAGCCCCAGCATTTT. Protein sequence: CSVRDRGNQPQHF.

In regard to this clone: This may arise from a read error, as a much more abundant clone is one base away. Other DNA sequences in this specimen translate into the identical CDR3. The rearrangement uses TRBV5-4 and TRBJ1-1; D not resolved. The ends were cut back, 0 bases at V and 1 base at J, with 4 bases in the middle. Germline loops: CDR1 SGHNT, CDR2 YYREEE (reference sequence). The CDR3 totals 13 residues. CDR3 loop: CASSLDRNTEAFF. The CDR3 nucleotides are TGTGCCAGCAGCTTGGACAGGAACACTGAAGCTTTCTTT.

V usage is TRBV5-4 and J usage is TRBJ1-1; tentative D call: TRBD1 (6 bases). The length of the CDR3 is 15 residues. Germline CDR1 SGHNT, CDR2 YYREEE (reference sequence). V was shortened by 5 bases and J by 0 bases, with 14 bases between the two germline ends. The DNA for the CDR3 is TGTGCCAGCAGAAACGTCGACAGGCTGAACACTGAAGCTTTCTTT. As protein: CASRNVDRLNTEAFF.

The chain is built from TRBV2 and TRBJ2-1; 13 nucleotides align to TRBD2. V lost 7 bases to trimming and J lost 7 bases; unmatched junction nucleotides: 16. From germline, CDR1 is SNHLY and CDR2 FYNNEI. This CDR3 spans 18 amino acids. The chain's CDR3 is CASTVYPRTSGSGNEQFF. The CDR3 bases are TGTGCCAGCACTGTATATCCCCGGACTAGCGGGAGTGGTAATGAGCAGTTCTTC.